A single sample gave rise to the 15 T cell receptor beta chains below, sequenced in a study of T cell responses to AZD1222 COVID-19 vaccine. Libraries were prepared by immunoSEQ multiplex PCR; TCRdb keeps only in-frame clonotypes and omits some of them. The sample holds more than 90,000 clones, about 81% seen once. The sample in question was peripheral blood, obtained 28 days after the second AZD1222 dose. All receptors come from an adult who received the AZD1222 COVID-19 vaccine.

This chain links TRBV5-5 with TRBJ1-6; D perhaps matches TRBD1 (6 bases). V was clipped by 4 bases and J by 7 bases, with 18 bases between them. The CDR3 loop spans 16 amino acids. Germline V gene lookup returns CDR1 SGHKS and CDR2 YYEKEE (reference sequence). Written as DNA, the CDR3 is TGTGCCAGCAGCCTAGAGCTATGGGGGCGGAATTCACCCCTCCACTTT. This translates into CASSLELWGRNSPLHF.

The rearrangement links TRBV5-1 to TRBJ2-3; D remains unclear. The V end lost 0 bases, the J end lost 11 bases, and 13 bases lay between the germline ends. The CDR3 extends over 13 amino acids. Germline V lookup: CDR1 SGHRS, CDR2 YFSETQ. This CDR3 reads CASSLGAPEGQYF. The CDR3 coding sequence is TGCGCCAGCAGCTTGGGTGCCCCGGAAGGGCAGTATTTT.

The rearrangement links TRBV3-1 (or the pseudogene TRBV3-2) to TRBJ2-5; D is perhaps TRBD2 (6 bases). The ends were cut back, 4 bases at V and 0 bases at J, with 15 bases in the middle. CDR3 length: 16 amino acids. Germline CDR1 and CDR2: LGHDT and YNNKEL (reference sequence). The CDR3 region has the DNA TGTGCCAGCAGCCTATCCACTCGGGGGAACCAAGAGACCCAGTACTTC. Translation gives CASSLSTRGNQETQYF.

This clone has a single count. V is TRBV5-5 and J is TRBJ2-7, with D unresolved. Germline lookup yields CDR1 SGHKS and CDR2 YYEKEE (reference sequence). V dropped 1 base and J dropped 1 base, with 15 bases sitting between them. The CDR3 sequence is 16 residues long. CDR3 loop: CASSLSGRVKSYEQYF. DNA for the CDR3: TGTGCCAGCAGCTTGTCGGGCAGAGTCAAATCCTACGAGCAGTACTTC. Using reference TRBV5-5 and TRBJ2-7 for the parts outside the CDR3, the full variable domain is DAGVTQSPTHLIKTRGQQVTLRCSPISGHKSVSWYQQVLGQGPQFIFQYYEKEERGRGNFPDRFSARQFPNYSSELNVNALLLGDSALYLCASSLSGRVKSYEQYFGPGTRLTVT.

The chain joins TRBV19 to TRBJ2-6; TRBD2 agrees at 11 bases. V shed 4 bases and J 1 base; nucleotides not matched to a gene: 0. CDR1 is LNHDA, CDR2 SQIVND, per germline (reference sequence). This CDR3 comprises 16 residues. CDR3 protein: CASSTSGRSGANVLTF. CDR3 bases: TGTGCCAGTAGTACTAGCGGGAGGTCTGGGGCCAACGTCCTGACTTTC.

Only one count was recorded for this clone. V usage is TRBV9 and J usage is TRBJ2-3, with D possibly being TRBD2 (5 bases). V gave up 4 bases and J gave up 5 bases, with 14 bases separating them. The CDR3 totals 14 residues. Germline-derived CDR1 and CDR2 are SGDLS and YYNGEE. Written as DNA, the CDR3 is TGTGCCAGCAGCCCCCGGCCGGCGGGAGATACGCAGTATTTT. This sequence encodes CASSPRPAGDTQYF.

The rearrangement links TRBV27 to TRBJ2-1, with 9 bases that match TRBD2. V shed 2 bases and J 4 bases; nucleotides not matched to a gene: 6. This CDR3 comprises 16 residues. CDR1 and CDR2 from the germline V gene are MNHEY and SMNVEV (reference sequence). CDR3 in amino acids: CASSLNPSGVYNEQFF. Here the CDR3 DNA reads TGTGCCAGCAGTTTAAACCCTAGCGGGGTGTACAATGAGCAGTTCTTC.

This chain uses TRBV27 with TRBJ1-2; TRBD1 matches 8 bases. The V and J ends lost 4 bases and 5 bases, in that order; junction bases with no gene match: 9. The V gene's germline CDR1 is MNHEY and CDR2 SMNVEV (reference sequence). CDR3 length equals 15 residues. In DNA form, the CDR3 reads TGTGCCAGCAGTTCCCAGGGGGCTATTAGATATGGCTACACCTTC. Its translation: CASSSQGAIRYGYTF.

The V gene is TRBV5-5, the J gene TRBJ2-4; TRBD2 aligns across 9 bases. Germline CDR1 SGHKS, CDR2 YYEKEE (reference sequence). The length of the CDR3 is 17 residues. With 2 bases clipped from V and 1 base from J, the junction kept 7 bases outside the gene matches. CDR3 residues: CASSLRASGTAKNIQYF. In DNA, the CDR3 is TGTGCCAGCAGCTTACGGGCTAGCGGGACTGCCAAAAACATTCAGTACTTC.

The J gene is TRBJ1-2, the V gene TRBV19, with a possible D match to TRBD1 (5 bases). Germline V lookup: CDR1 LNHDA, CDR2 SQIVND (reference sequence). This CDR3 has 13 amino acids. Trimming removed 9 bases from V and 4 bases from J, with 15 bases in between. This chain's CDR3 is CASLPLGGYGYTF. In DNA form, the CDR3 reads TGTGCCAGCCTGCCCCTCGGGGGCTATGGCTACACCTTC.

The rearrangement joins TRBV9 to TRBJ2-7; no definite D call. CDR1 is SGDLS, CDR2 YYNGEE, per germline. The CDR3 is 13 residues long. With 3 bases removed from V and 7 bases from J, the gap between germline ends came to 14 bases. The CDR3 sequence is CASSADQVSEQYF. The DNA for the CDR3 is TGTGCCAGCAGCGCCGACCAGGTCTCTGAGCAGTACTTC.

CDR3 bases: TGTGCCAGCAGCTTATCGGGCCGCAGGGGCAATGAGCAGTTCTTC. Residues: CASSLSGRRGNEQFF. The chain employs TRBV7-9 and TRBJ2-1; D is perhaps TRBD1 (6 bases). Germline lookup yields CDR1 SEHNR and CDR2 FQNEAQ (reference sequence). CDR3 size: 15 residues. Trimming took 2 bases from V and 6 from J, leaving 14 bases between them.

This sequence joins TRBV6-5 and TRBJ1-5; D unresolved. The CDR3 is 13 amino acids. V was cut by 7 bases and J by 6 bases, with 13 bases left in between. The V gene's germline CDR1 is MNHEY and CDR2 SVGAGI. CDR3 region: CASIQVSGQPQHF. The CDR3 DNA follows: TGTGCCAGCATCCAGGTTTCGGGTCAGCCCCAGCATTTT.

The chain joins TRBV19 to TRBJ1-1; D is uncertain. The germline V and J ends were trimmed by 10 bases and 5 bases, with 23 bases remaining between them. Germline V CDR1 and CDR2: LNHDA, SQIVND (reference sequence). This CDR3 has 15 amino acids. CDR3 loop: CATIPGPREWTEAFF. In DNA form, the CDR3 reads TGTGCCACCATACCCGGTCCCCGAGAATGGACTGAAGCTTTCTTT.

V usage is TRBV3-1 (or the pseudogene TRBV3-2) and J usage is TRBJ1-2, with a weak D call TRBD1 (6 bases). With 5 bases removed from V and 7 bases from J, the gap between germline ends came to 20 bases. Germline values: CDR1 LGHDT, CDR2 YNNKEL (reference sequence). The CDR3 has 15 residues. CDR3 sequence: CASSDLGTRSPGYTF. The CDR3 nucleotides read TGTGCCAGCAGCGATCTCGGGACAAGGTCTCCTGGCTACACCTTC.